This T cell receptor (beta chain) derives from a study of T-cell memory formation after mild COVID-19 (TCRdb year 2021). Looking at the study overall: TCR sequence clusters from the two donors were found to be largely donor specific. In a couple of donors, T-cell clones that expanded and contracted after mild COVID-19 were followed by sequencing TCRalpha and TCRbeta repertoires longitudinally. The cohort comprised two young, previously healthy adult volunteers, one female and one male.

This sample was sequenced with an Illumina NovaSeq 6000. cDNA libraries for TCRalpha and TCRbeta were prepared by 5'RACE using constant-segment primers, with sample barcodes and unique molecular identifiers added. RNA was extracted from every sample with Trizol reagent. Amplification of the libraries took two PCR steps, and the second step added a second sample barcode plus Illumina TruSeq adapters. Sequencing of libraries was performed on an Illumina NovaSeq with 2 x 150 bp paired-end reads. From the authors' description of their analysis: Reads were demultiplexed and collapsed into UMI-guided consensus sequences with migec v1.2.7. Using mixcr v2.1.11, UMI consensuses were aligned to TRA and TRB V and J templates and then assembled into clonotypes. A clonotype was counted as expanded or contracted only if both edgeR and NoisET called the change significant, with noise models trained on biological replicates. For edgeR calls, a false discovery rate-adjusted p below 0.01 and a log2 fold-change threshold of 1 were applied. As an exploratory analysis of dynamics, max-normalized trajectories of the 1000 most abundant clonotypes were examined with PCA combined with hierarchical clustering. The CD4 or CD8 phenotype of responding clones was assigned using the separately sequenced CD4+ and CD8+ repertoires. The public reads were reprocessed in TCRdb via fastp at Q25 and MiXCR, keeping in-frame beta chains. All rows with the same CDR3 protein become a single entry with the most common DNA and genes. The V and J calls shown here were made by TCRdb, not taken from the authors' results. The sample table lists about 350,000 distinct CDR3 sequences, 28% of them with a count of one. The ten top clones hold 13% of the sample.

Overall study outcomes, separate from this receptor: Contracting CD4+ clones were found mainly in CM and EM memory subsets, while CD8+ clones were enriched in EMRA. From day 15 to 85, contracting clones showed balanced CD4/CD8 phenotypes, whereas a second wave of clones that expanded from day 15 to 37 leaned towards CD4+. Some responding clones were detected in pre-infection memory, which suggested that pre-existing cross-reactive memory T cells had joined the SARS-CoV-2 response. SARS-CoV-2 specificity of the second-wave clones peaking on day 37 was not confirmed. Only two mild cases were covered by the study, and larger cohorts that include severe cases with pre-infection samples were considered necessary.

This clonotype showed up many times. Its recognized antigen is unknown. No quality values exist for individual bases; no much larger clone is one base distant. PBMCs were isolated by Ficoll-Paque density gradient centrifugation. The receptor was derived from an adult woman who had mild COVID-19 (a few samples of this study predate the infection). The sample titles of this study are shuffled in the database, so cell type and time point are left out; the donor was told from shared clones. Sample: PBMCs or a T cell subset sorted from them (not recorded which).

The bases read TGCGCCAGCAGCTCTGGTATGACAACTGGGAGCACAGATACGCAGTATTTT. It is translated as CASSSGMTTGSTDTQYF. Here the chain combines TRBV5-1 and TRBJ2-3; no D gene is confidently identified. From cysteine to phenylalanine, the CDR3 is 17 amino acids long. Solely the CDR3 DNA is kept, with 51 bases framed from the first base. A distance of 17 bases separates the germline ends of V and J, which lose 3 bases and 0 bases respectively. In the germline V gene, CDR1 corresponds to SGHRS and CDR2 to YFSETQ.